Described below is a single TCR beta chain sequence and its context. The antigen remains unidentified. This was the immunoSEQ v3 assay. TCRdb's copy holds only in-frame clones and misses some; the assay was immunoSEQ multiplex PCR. Among 20,000 to 25,000 clones, around three quarters were seen once, and the ten largest hold roughly 1.9%. The data belong to a study of TIL therapy for anti-PD-1-resistant metastatic lung cancer. Study-level background: Patients then received nivolumab; progressors got lymphodepletion, TIL and IL-2. Patients had a median age of almost 55 years (range roughly 38-85). Most patients had lung adenocarcinoma.

Study-wide points: After infusion, TIL clonotypes partly replaced peripheral T cells and declined over months.

From germline, CDR1 is WNHNN and CDR2 SYGVQD (reference sequence). The ends were cut back, 3 bases at V and 6 bases at J, with 14 bases in the middle. This CDR3 contains 15 residues. The sample's time point: pre-treatment sample, taken before nivolumab and TIL therapy. This clonotype was obtained from a person aged 25-85 years with non-small cell lung cancer. V is TRBV10-1 and J is TRBJ2-2; possibly TRBD2 for D (6 bases). The material sequenced was blood, taken at baseline. The CDR3 DNA follows: TGCGCCAGCAGTGATTTAAAGGCGGGATCCGGGGAGCTGTTTTTT. Its protein product is CASSDLKAGSGELFF.